One and the same sample provided the 4 T cell receptor beta chains below, sequenced in a study of T cell responses to AZD1222 COVID-19 vaccine. Profiled with immunoSEQ multiplex PCR; TCRdb holds only in-frame clones, not every one. The sample carries 95,000 to 150,000 clones, 85% to 95% recorded once. Specimen: peripheral blood, collected 28 days after the second AZD1222 dose. The receptor source for this set is an adult who received the AZD1222 COVID-19 vaccine.

The gene calls are TRBV3-1 (or the pseudogene TRBV3-2) and TRBJ2-7; D call uncertain. V was cut by 3 bases and J by 6 bases, with 15 bases left in between. The CDR3 runs to 14 residues. The germline CDR1 and CDR2 sequences are LGHDT and YNNKEL (reference sequence). The CDR3 DNA is TGTGCCAGCAGCCAGGAAGATTGGTACGGCGAGCAGTACTTC. Translation: CASSQEDWYGEQYF.

This chain uses TRBV12-3 or TRBV12-4 with TRBJ2-1; the D is unclear. The CDR3 length is 13 residues. Trimming stripped 4 bases from V and 4 bases from J, with 8 bases between. The CDR3 DNA sequence: TGTGCCAGCAGTTGGGGAACGTACAATGAGCAGTTCTTC. Protein product: CASSWGTYNEQFF.

This chain uses TRBV7-8 with TRBJ2-3; 9 positions agree with TRBD2. Unmatched junction bases numbered 4, after V lost 1 base and J lost 2 bases. Per the germline V gene, CDR1 is SGHVS and CDR2 is FQNEAQ. This CDR3 comprises 16 residues. The DNA for the CDR3 is TGTGCCAGCAGCTTAGTCCTAGCGGGACTCACAGATACGCAGTATTTT. Translating gives CASSLVLAGLTDTQYF. Full variable domain (outside the CDR3, taken from reference TRBV7-8 and TRBJ2-3): GAGVSQSPRYKVAKRGQDVALRCDPISGHVSLFWYQQALGQGPEFLTYFQNEAQLDKSGLPSDRFFAERPEGSVSTLKIQRTQQEDSAVYLCASSLVLAGLTDTQYFGPGTRLTVL.

This sequence joins TRBV7-9 and TRBJ2-1; 11 nucleotides agree with TRBD2. V dropped 6 bases and J dropped 10; count of bases not matched to a gene: 11. This CDR3 has 15 amino acids. CDR1 is SEHNR and CDR2 is FQNEAQ in the germline V gene (reference sequence). The CDR3 DNA follows: TGTGCCAGCAGACCTAGCGGGGGGCTAAGCGGCGAGCAGTTCTTC. Amino acids: CASRPSGGLSGEQFF.